Presented here are 27 T cell receptor beta chains from one specimen sequenced in a study of cytomegalovirus exposure and HLA in healthy donors. This PCR relied on a set of 60 Vbeta primers and 13 Jbeta primers. The method was immunoSEQ multiplex PCR; TCRdb's version includes in-frame clones alone and lacks a portion of them. This table has over 75,000 clones, 67% appearing once. Material: PBMCs. All receptors come from a man younger than 45 in good health and CMV-seronegative.

The rearrangement uses TRBV4-1 and TRBJ1-5; D unclear. Trimming shortened V by 3 bases and J by 4 bases, and 22 bases separated the two germline ends. CDR1 and CDR2 (germline): MGHRA, YSYEKL. The CDR3 sequence is 18 residues long. CDR3 amino acids: CASSQALASARGNQPQHF. DNA for the CDR3: TGCGCCAGCAGCCAGGCCCTTGCCTCAGCTCGAGGGAATCAGCCCCAGCATTTT.

This clone showed up just once. The chain carries TRBV13 and TRBJ2-7; D is possibly TRBD1 (5 bases). The CDR3 covers 14 residues. V lost 4 bases, J lost 3 bases, and 13 bases lay in between. The germline V gene has CDR1 PRHDT and CDR2 FYEKMQ (reference sequence). CDR3 coding DNA: TGTGCCAGCAGCTCTATGGACACACTCTACGAGCAGTACTTC. Protein sequence: CASSSMDTLYEQYF.

The chain links TRBV4-2 to TRBJ2-2; 10 nucleotides align to TRBD1. Looked up from germline, CDR1 is LGHNA and CDR2 is YNFKEQ. After removal of 4 bases from V and 3 bases from J, the junction contained 2 bases not matched to a gene. The CDR3 spans 15 residues. CDR3 nucleotides: TGTGCCAGCAGCCCCGGGACAGGGGACACCGGGGAGCTGTTTTTT. Translation: CASSPGTGDTGELFF.

The chain is built from TRBV28 and TRBJ1-2, with TRBD1 matching over 7 bases. Losses at the gene ends were 7 bases for V and 0 bases for J; bases not matched to a gene: 14. Germline V gene sequence: CDR1 MDHEN, CDR2 SYDVKM. The length of the CDR3 is 17 residues. The CDR3 loop is CASTLQGSRRANYGYTF. For the CDR3, the DNA is TGTGCCAGCACATTACAGGGGTCTCGACGAGCTAACTATGGCTACACCTTC.

The genes are TRBV9 and TRBJ2-2; D is ambiguous. The V end lost 0 bases, the J end lost 6 bases, and 12 bases lay between the germline ends. This CDR3 is built from 15 residues. From germline, CDR1 is SGDLS and CDR2 YYNGEE. The CDR3 coding sequence is TGTGCCAGCAGCGTAGCTACGTCCTCGGCCGGGGAGCTGTTTTTT. It specifies CASSVATSSAGELFF.

The genes are TRBV18 and TRBJ2-5, with 9 bases identical to TRBD2. The V gene end was trimmed by 3 bases and the J gene end by 5 bases; junction bases not matched to a gene: 13. The V gene's germline CDR1 is KGHSH and CDR2 LQKENI. This CDR3 has 17 residues. CDR3 nucleotides: TGTGCCAGCTCACCGGCCCCCCAGCGGGGGGCGAGGGAGACCCAGTACTTC. Its protein product is CASSPAPQRGARETQYF.

In its sample, this clone was seen a few times. The chain links TRBV19 to TRBJ2-2; a possible D gene is TRBD1 (6 bases). Germline CDR1 is LNHDA and CDR2 is SQIVND (reference sequence). Trimming took off 8 bases at V and 7 bases at J, with 11 bases between the two ends. There are 12 residues in the CDR3. The CDR3 nucleotides are TGTGCCAGTCTACAGGGAAACGGGGAGCTGTTTTTT. Translating gives CASLQGNGELFF.

The gene calls are TRBV5-6 and TRBJ1-5; a weak D match, TRBD1 (5 bases). The CDR3 loop spans 12 amino acids. Deletions cut 4 bases from V and 4 bases from J, with 6 bases between. Germline V gene lookup returns CDR1 SGHDT and CDR2 YYEEEE. The chain's CDR3 is CASSQGNQPQHF. DNA of the CDR3: TGTGCCAGCAGCCAGGGTAATCAGCCCCAGCATTTT. Together with reference TRBV5-6 and TRBJ1-5, the CDR3 gives the full variable domain: DAGVTQSPTHLIKTRGQQVTLRCSPKSGHDTVSWYQQALGQGPQFIFQYYEEEERQRGNFPDRFSGHQFPNYSSELNVNALLLGDSALYLCASSQGNQPQHFGDGTRLSIL.

This sequence joins TRBV5-1 and TRBJ1-2; possible D gene TRBD1, 5 bases. The V end lost 1 base, the J end lost 8 bases, and 15 bases lay between the germline ends. CDR3 length: 14 residues. The germline CDR1 and CDR2 sequences are SGHRS and YFSETQ. The CDR3 DNA follows: TGCGCCAGCAGCTTGAGCGGGGGTGCGGAAGGCTACACCTTC. Encoded protein: CASSLSGGAEGYTF.

This chain uses TRBV18 with TRBJ2-7, with D perhaps TRBD2 (5 bases). V lost 1 base, J lost 5 bases, and 6 bases lay in between. The germline gives CDR1 KGHSH, CDR2 LQKENI. This CDR3 contains 12 residues. The CDR3, as DNA: TGTGCCAGCTCACCACTCGGGGACGAGCAGTACTTC. It translates to CASSPLGDEQYF.

V and J are TRBV12-5 and TRBJ2-2; tentatively, D is TRBD1 (5 bases). Trimming shortened V by 0 bases and J by 7 bases, and 9 bases separated the two germline ends. The V gene's germline CDR1 is LGHNT and CDR2 FRNRAP. This CDR3 is 14 amino acids long. The CDR3 nucleotides read TGTGCTAGTGGTTTGGTACAGGAGTACGGGGAGCTGTTTTTT. Translating it yields CASGLVQEYGELFF.

This rearrangement joins TRBV6-6 to TRBJ1-1; the match to TRBD1 covers 7 bases. The CDR3 totals 14 residues. The J segment lost 1 base and the V segment lost 6 bases, leaving 5 bases of the junction unmatched. Per the germline V gene, CDR1 is MNHNY and CDR2 is SVGAGI (reference sequence). CDR3 residues: CASSRGQQNTEAFF. As DNA, the CDR3 is TGTGCCAGCAGCCGGGGACAGCAGAACACTGAAGCTTTCTTT.

The gene calls are TRBV10-1 and TRBJ1-1, with D uncertain. CDR1 is WNHNN, CDR2 SYGVQD, per germline (reference sequence). This CDR3 region has 14 residues. V was pared by 0 bases and J by 1 base, with 6 bases between. The CDR3 nucleotides read TGCGCCAGCAGTGAGTCAGCAGGGAACACTGAAGCTTTCTTT. Amino acid sequence: CASSESAGNTEAFF.

There are a few counts of this clone. V gene TRBV5-1 combines with J gene TRBJ1-1; TRBD1 aligns across 9 bases. The V gene's germline CDR1 is SGHRS and CDR2 YFSETQ. J lost 0 bases, V lost 4 bases, and 7 bases had no gene match. This CDR3 has 16 residues. The CDR3 loop is CASSPGQGLMNTEAFF. CDR3 DNA: TGCGCCAGCAGCCCGGGACAGGGACTAATGAACACTGAAGCTTTCTTT.

This clone appeared a few times. One end of the junction fails to match germline, which may point to a read error. The J gene is TRBJ1-6, the V gene TRBV7-7, with 7 bases that match TRBD1. The CDR3 runs to 15 residues. The germline V gene encodes CDR1 SSHAT and CDR2 FNYEAQ (reference sequence). This CDR3 is CASSPADRDNSPLHF. The DNA of the CDR3 is TGTGCTAGCAGCCCTGCCGACAGGGACAATTCACCCCTCCACTTT.

The V and J genes are TRBV12-5 and TRBJ2-2, with D unclear. With 4 bases removed from V and 7 bases from J, the gap between germline ends came to 7 bases. Germline assignment: CDR1 LGHNT and CDR2 FRNRAP. The CDR3 runs 12 residues. This CDR3 reads CASGSRGGELFF. CDR3 bases: TGTGCTAGTGGTTCAAGAGGCGGGGAGCTGTTTTTT.

Comment on this clone: This sample includes further DNA sequences coding for the same CDR3. This CDR3 reads CASSFSPEQGLNTEAFF. In DNA, the CDR3 is TGTGCCAGCAGTTTCTCGCCTGAACAGGGTTTGAACACTGAAGCTTTCTTT. The rearrangement uses TRBV28 and TRBJ1-1; possible D gene TRBD1, 6 bases. Per germline, CDR1 MDHEN and CDR2 SYDVKM. V was pared by 3 bases and J by 0 bases, with 17 bases between. The CDR3 runs 17 residues. Looking up the rest from reference TRBV28 and TRBJ1-1 gives the full variable domain: DVKVTQSSRYLVKRTGEKVFLECVQDMDHENMFWYRQDPGLGLRLIYFSYDVKMKEKGDIPEGYSVSREKKERFSLILESASTNQTSMYLCASSFSPEQGLNTEAFFGQGTRLTVV.

The J gene is TRBJ1-1, the V gene TRBV7-6; 7 bases agree with TRBD1. CDR3 length: 16 amino acids. V lost 4 bases to trimming and J lost 0 bases; unmatched junction nucleotides: 8. Per the germline V gene, CDR1 is SGHVS and CDR2 is FNYEAQ. In nucleotides, the CDR3 is TGTGCCAGCAGCTCAGCCCCGGGACAGTTGAACACTGAAGCTTTCTTT. Translated: CASSSAPGQLNTEAFF.

The CDR3 bases are TGTGCCAGCACCGGGGGGGGGAGAAACTACGAGCAGTACTTC. Translating gives CASTGGGRNYEQYF. The V gene is TRBV13, the J gene TRBJ2-7; 8 nucleotides line up with TRBD2. V was pared by 7 bases and J by 3 bases, with 8 bases of the junction left unmatched. Germline CDR1 reads PRHDT; CDR2 reads FYEKMQ (reference sequence). The CDR3 is 14 residues long. Drawing the rest from reference TRBV13 and TRBJ2-7, the complete variable domain is AAGVIQSPRHLIKEKRETATLKCYPIPRHDTVYWYQQGPGQDPQFLISFYEKMQSDKGSIPDRFSAQQFSDYHSELNMSSLELGDSALYFCASTGGGRNYEQYFGPGTRLTVT.

Written as DNA, the CDR3 is TGCGCCAGCAGCCAACCCGGGACAGGGAATGGCTACACCTTC. It encodes CASSQPGTGNGYTF. This rearrangement joins TRBV4-1 to TRBJ1-2, with 9 bases that match TRBD1. This CDR3 comprises 14 residues. Germline V gene lookup returns CDR1 MGHRA and CDR2 YSYEKL. V lost 2 bases and J lost 6; bases outside the gene matches: 4.

V gene TRBV27 combines with J gene TRBJ1-2, with D perhaps matching TRBD1 (6 bases). CDR3 length: 13 amino acids. Germline V CDR1 and CDR2: MNHEY, SMNVEV (reference sequence). Trimming left V 5 bases short and J 4 bases short, with 11 bases between. The CDR3 sequence: CASSLGTTYGYTF. Written as DNA, the CDR3 is TGTGCCAGCAGTCTCGGGACAACCTATGGCTACACCTTC.

V gene TRBV30 combines with J gene TRBJ1-2, with D unclear. With 3 bases removed from V and 6 bases from J, the gap between germline ends came to 11 bases. CDR3 length: 12 amino acids. CDR1 is GTSNPN and CDR2 is SVGIG in the germline V gene (reference sequence). CDR3: CAWRLPRNGYTF. The DNA of the CDR3 is TGTGCCTGGAGACTTCCCAGGAATGGCTACACCTTC.

V and J are TRBV7-9 and TRBJ2-3; D remains unclear. Deletions cut 6 bases from V and 0 bases from J, with 19 bases between. The CDR3 length is 17 residues. The V gene's germline CDR1 is SEHNR and CDR2 FQNEAQ (reference sequence). CDR3 sequence: CASSNPKKRYSTDTQYF. As DNA, the CDR3 is TGTGCCAGCAGTAATCCCAAAAAGCGCTATAGCACAGATACGCAGTATTTT.

CDR3 in DNA: TGTGCCAGCAGCTTGAACAGTTACGAGCAGTACTTC. It is translated as CASSLNSYEQYF. The V and J genes are TRBV5-8 and TRBJ2-7, with D uncertain. Deletions cut 1 base from V and 4 bases from J, with 6 bases between. The CDR3 has 12 residues. CDR1 SGHTS and CDR2 YDEGEE come from the germline V gene.

The chain uses TRBV18 and TRBJ1-5; the D is unclear. The CDR3 extends over 16 amino acids. The ends were cut back, 2 bases at V and 2 bases at J, with 13 bases in the middle. The germline gives CDR1 KGHSH, CDR2 LQKENI. In nucleotides, the CDR3 is TGTGCCAGCTCACCAGACTTTCTGGTGGGCAATCAGCCCCAGCATTTT. Its protein product is CASSPDFLVGNQPQHF.

The chain couples TRBV30 to TRBJ1-1, with a possible D match to TRBD1 (5 bases). The V end was cut by 0 bases, the J end by 3 bases, with 11 bases between. Germline values: CDR1 GTSNPN, CDR2 SVGIG (reference sequence). The CDR3 extends over 14 amino acids. CDR3 sequence reads: CAWSVGGSDTEAFF. CDR3 DNA: TGTGCCTGGAGTGTCGGGGGGAGTGACACTGAAGCTTTCTTT.

The V and J genes are TRBV6-5 and TRBJ2-7, with 11 bases fitting TRBD2. Germline values: CDR1 MNHEY, CDR2 SVGAGI. The V segment lost 0 bases and the J segment 4 bases; nucleotides outside the gene matches: 5. There are 16 residues in the CDR3. As DNA, the CDR3 is TGTGCCAGCAGTTACTCGAGTCTAGCGGGAGGTTACGAGCAGTACTTC. Residues: CASSYSSLAGGYEQYF.